These 10 T cell receptor beta chains came from one sample sequenced in a study of tumor-infiltrating lymphocytes in primary liver carcinoma. Total RNA amounting to 500 ng was the source from which TCR beta cDNA was made with a constant-region primer. The TCR beta library was amplified through three nested multiplex PCR rounds in a modified ARM-PCR procedure. Researchers ran the first two PCR rounds for roughly 11 cycles each with TRBV1-TRBV30 forward primers and a C-beta reverse primer. One entry per CDR3 protein, called by TCRdb with MiXCR from the multiplex PCR reads. The data contain approximately 46,000 distinct CDR3 sequences, 60% to 80% of them singletons. Co-extracted RNA and DNA came from roughly 20-30 mg of unsorted bulk tissue. The sequencing sample was made of tumor-adjacent normal liver tissue. These receptors came from a woman aged 30 to 39 with primary liver carcinoma and hepatitis B virus infection.

This clonotype was seen at least ten times. The chain uses TRBV2 and TRBJ2-2; no clear D. Germline assignment: CDR1 SNHLY and CDR2 FYNNEI. V was shortened by 3 bases and J by 4 bases, with 15 bases between the two germline ends. The CDR3 has 16 amino acids. This CDR3 reads CASSEGYGRATGELFF. For the CDR3, the DNA is TGTGCCAGCAGTGAGGGGTACGGAAGGGCCACCGGGGAGCTGTTTTTT.

Notes on this clonotype: Being one base from a much bigger clone, this may be a read error. The J gene is TRBJ2-3, the V gene TRBV7-9, with 9 bases lining up with TRBD2. There are 18 residues in the CDR3. CDR1 is SEHNR, CDR2 FQNEAQ, per germline (reference sequence). The CDR3 sequence: CANSHSLWLAGPTDTQYF. DNA of the CDR3: TGTGCCAACAGCCACTCGCTCTGGCTAGCGGGACCCACAGATACGCAGTATTTT.

This clonotype was found a few times. This chain joins TRBV7-8 and TRBJ2-3; possibly TRBD1 for D (5 bases). Deletions cut 1 base from V and 6 bases from J, with 14 bases between. The V gene's germline CDR1 is SGHVS and CDR2 FQNEAQ. This CDR3 has 15 residues. CDR3 in DNA: TGTGCCAGCAGCTTAGGAGCAGGGCCTGGTGATACGCAGTATTTT. Amino acid sequence: CASSLGAGPGDTQYF.

V gene TRBV5-5 combines with J gene TRBJ2-4; tentatively, D is TRBD1 (6 bases). The V gene lost 3 bases and the J gene lost 13 bases, with 14 bases spanning the gap. Germline values: CDR1 SGHKS, CDR2 YYEKEE (reference sequence). This CDR3 is built from 12 residues. The CDR3 DNA is TGTGCCAGCAGCTCCCAGCCGGGACAACAGTACTTC. This gives the protein CASSSQPGQQYF.

This clonotype was detected a few times. This may be a read error, as it is one base from a much larger clone. The chain employs TRBV28 and TRBJ2-5; D not certain. The germline CDR1 and CDR2 sequences are MDHEN and SYDVKM. There are 14 residues in the CDR3. CDR3 region: CVSSSRLRQETQYF. CDR3 bases: TGTGTCAGCAGTTCCAGACTCCGACAAGAGACCCAGTACTTC.

This clonotype was seen at least ten times. The chain couples TRBV12-3 or TRBV12-4 to TRBJ2-1, with 8 bases matching TRBD2. The V gene end was trimmed by 2 bases and the J gene end by 9 bases; junction bases not matched to a gene: 6. This CDR3 has 14 residues. The CDR3 DNA reads TGTGCCAGCAGTTTAACGGGAGGGCCCAGTGAGCAGTTCTTC. Translation: CASSLTGGPSEQFF.

As regards this clonotype: A read error may produce the germline difference seen at one junction end. The V gene is TRBV12-3 or TRBV12-4, the J gene TRBJ2-1; D unresolved. The CDR3 is 12 residues long. The CDR3 loop is CASSLLVNEHFF. The CDR3, as DNA: TGTGCCAGCAGTTTGCTGGTGAATGAGCACTTCTTC.

About this clonotype itself: A read error may be the cause here, since a much bigger clone is one base away. The chain carries TRBV12-3 or TRBV12-4 and TRBJ2-5; maybe TRBD1 (6 bases). CDR3 length: 15 amino acids. V was shortened by 6 bases and J by 5 bases, with 19 bases between the two germline ends. CDR3 bases: TGTGCCAGCAGCCCCGGGGCAGGGGACATGGAGACCCAGTACTTC. As protein: CASSPGAGDMETQYF.

Worth noting for this clonotype: The CDR3 ends on some other residue instead of the conserved phenylalanine or tryptophan, so this is likely a read error. V is TRBV10-3 and J is TRBJ1-1; 7 bases agree with TRBD1. The trim removed 7 bases at V and 0 bases at J, leaving 8 bases unmatched. Germline V gene sequence: CDR1 ENHRY, CDR2 SYGVKD. The CDR3 has 15 residues. CDR3 region: CAITTGTALNTEAFL. CDR3 DNA sequence: TGTGCCATCACCACCGGGACAGCGCTGAACACTGAAGCTTTCCTT.

The rearrangement joins TRBV4-3 to TRBJ1-1; no clear D gene. Germline V CDR1 and CDR2: LGHNA, YSLEER. CDR3 length: 14 residues. The V gene lost 2 bases and the J gene lost 6 bases, with 13 bases spanning the gap. In nucleotides, the CDR3 is TGCGCCAGCAGCCAACTAGCGGGTGGGGCTGAAGCTTTCTTT. Translated: CASSQLAGGAEAFF.